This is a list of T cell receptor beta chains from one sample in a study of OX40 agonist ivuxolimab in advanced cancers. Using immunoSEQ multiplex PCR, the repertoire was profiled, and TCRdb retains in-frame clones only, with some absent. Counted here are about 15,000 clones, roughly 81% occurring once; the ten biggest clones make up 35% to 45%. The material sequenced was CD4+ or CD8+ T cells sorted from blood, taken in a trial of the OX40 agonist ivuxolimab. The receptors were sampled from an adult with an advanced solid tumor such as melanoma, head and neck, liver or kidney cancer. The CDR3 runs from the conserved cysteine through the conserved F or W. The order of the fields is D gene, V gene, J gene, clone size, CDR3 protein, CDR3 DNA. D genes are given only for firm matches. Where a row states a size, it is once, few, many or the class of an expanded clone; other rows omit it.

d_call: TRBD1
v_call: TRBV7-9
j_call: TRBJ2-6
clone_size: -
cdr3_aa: CATSTTGAGAGANVLTF
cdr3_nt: TGTGCCACCTCGACGACAGGGGCTGGTGCTGGGGCCAACGTCCTGACTTTC

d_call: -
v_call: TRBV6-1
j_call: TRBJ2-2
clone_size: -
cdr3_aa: CASSEMTGELFF
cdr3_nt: TGTGCCAGCAGTGAGATGACCGGGGAGCTGTTTTTT

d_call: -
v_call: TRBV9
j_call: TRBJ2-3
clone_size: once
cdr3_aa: CASSPPSGSPDTQYF
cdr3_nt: TGTGCCAGCAGCCCCCCGTCTGGGTCCCCAGATACGCAGTATTTT

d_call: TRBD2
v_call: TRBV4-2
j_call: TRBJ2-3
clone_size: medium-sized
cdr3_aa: CASSQLGRGGPSTDTQYF
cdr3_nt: TGTGCCAGCAGCCAATTGGGGCGGGGGGGGCCTAGCACAGATACGCAGTATTTT

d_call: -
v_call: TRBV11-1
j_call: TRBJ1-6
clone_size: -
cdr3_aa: CASSPRGNHSLLHF
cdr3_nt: TGTGCCAGCAGCCCTAGGGGGAACCATTCACTCCTCCACTTT

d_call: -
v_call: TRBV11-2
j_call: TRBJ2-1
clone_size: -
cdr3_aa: CASSSNSGADEQFF
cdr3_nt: TGTGCCAGCAGTTCAAACTCAGGGGCCGATGAGCAGTTCTTC

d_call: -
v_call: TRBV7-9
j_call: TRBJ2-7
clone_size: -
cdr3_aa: CASSSWFYEQYF
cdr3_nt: TGTGCCAGCAGCTCATGGTTCTACGAGCAGTACTTC

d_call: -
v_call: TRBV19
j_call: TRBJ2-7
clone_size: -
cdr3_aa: CASSIGRDTFYEQYF
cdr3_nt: TGTGCCAGTAGTATCGGTCGGGACACTTTCTACGAGCAGTACTTC

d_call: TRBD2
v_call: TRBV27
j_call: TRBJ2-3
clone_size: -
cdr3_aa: CASSLMTSGTDTQYF
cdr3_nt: TGTGCCAGCAGTTTAATGACTAGCGGCACAGATACGCAGTATTTT

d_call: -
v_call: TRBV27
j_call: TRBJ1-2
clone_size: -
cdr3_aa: CASSLSGAFYGYTF
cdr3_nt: TGTGCCAGCAGTTTATCTGGGGCCTTCTATGGCTACACCTTC

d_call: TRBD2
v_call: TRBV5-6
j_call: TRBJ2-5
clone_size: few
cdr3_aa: CASSSGLAGSQETQYF
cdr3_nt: TGTGCCAGCAGCTCCGGACTAGCGGGCTCCCAAGAGACCCAGTACTTC

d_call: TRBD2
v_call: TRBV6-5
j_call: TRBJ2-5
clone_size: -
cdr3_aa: CASSLRLAGRGETQYF
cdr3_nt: TGTGCCAGCAGTTTACGACTAGCGGGCCGGGGAGAGACCCAGTACTTC

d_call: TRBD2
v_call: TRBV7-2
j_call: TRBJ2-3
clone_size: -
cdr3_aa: CASSSIAGTDTQYF
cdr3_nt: TGTGCCAGCAGCTCTATAGCGGGTACAGATACGCAGTATTTT

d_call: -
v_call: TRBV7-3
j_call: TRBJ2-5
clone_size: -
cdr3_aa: CASSLAPLETQYF
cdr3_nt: TGTGCCAGCAGCCTCGCCCCCCTGGAGACCCAGTACTTC

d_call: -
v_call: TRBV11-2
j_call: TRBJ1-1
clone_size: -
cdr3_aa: CASSLVGEAFF
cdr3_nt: TGTGCCAGCAGCTTAGTAGGGGAAGCTTTCTTT

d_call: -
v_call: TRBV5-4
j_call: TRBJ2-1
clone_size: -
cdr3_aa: CASSLDERDEQFF
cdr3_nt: TGTGCCAGCAGCTTGGACGAAAGGGATGAGCAGTTCTTC

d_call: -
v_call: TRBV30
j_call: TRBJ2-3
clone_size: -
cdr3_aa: CAWTLGGGLDTQYF
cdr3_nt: TGTGCCTGGACCCTAGGGGGGGGATTGGATACGCAGTATTTT

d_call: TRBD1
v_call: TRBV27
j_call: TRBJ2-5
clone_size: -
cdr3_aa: CASSFGTGTGWGETQYF
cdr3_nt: TGTGCCAGCAGTTTCGGGACCGGGACAGGGTGGGGAGAGACCCAGTACTTC

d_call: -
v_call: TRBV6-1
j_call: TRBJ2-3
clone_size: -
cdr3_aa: CASRRQDSPSDTQYF
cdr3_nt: TGTGCCAGCAGGAGGCAAGACTCCCCTTCAGATACGCAGTATTTT

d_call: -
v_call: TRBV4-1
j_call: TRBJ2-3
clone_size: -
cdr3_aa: CASSQDTDTQYF
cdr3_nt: TGCGCCAGCAGCCAAGATACAGATACGCAGTATTTT

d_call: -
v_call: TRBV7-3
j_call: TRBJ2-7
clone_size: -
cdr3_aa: CASSDTAGAYEQYF
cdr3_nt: TGTGCCAGCAGTGATACAGCCGGGGCCTACGAGCAGTACTTC

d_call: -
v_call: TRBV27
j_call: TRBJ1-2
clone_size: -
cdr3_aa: CASSLDSRNYGYTF
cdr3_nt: TGTGCCAGCAGCCTGGACAGTCGTAACTATGGCTACACCTTC

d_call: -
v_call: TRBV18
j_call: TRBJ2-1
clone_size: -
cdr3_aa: CASSPDGSYNEQFF
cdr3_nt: TGTGCCAGCTCACCCGACGGTTCCTACAATGAGCAGTTCTTC

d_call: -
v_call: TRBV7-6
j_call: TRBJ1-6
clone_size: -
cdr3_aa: CASSLRDTSPLHF
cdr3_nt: TGTGCCAGCAGCCTCCGGGACACTTCGCCCCTCCACTTT

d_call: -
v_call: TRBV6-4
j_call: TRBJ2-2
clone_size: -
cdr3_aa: CASSVGVGELFF
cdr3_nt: TGTGCCAGCAGTGTAGGAGTCGGGGAGCTGTTTTTT

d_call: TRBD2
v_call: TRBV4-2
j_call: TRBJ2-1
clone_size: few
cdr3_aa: CASSQLGLAGYNEQFF
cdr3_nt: TGTGCCAGCAGCCAACTAGGACTAGCGGGGTACAATGAGCAGTTCTTC

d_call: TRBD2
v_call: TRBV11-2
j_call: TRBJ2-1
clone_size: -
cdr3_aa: CASSHRTSGSGNEQFF
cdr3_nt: TGTGCCAGCAGCCACCGGACTAGCGGGAGTGGCAATGAGCAGTTCTTC